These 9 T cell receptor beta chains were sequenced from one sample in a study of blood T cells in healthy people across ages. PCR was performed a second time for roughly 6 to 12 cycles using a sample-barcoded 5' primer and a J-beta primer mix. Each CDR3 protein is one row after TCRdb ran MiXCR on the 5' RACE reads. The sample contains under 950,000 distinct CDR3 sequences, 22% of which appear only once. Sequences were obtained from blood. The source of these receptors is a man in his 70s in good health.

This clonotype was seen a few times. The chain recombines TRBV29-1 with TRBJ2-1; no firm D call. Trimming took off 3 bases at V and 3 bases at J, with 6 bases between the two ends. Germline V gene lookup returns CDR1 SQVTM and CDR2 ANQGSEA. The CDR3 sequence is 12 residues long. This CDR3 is CSVESDYNEQFF. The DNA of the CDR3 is TGCAGCGTTGAGAGTGACTACAATGAGCAGTTCTTC.

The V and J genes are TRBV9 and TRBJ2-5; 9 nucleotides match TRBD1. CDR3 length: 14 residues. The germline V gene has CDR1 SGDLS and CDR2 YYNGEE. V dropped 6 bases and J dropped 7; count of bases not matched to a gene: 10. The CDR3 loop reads CASITGTGNVTQYF. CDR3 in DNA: TGTGCCAGCATCACCGGGACAGGGAACGTGACCCAGTACTTC.

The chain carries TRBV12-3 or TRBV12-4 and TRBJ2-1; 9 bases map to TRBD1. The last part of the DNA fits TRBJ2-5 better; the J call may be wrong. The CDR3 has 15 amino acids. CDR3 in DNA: TGTGCCAGCAGTACCCGGGACAGGGCAAGGGAGACCCAGTACTTC. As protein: CASSTRDRARETQYF.

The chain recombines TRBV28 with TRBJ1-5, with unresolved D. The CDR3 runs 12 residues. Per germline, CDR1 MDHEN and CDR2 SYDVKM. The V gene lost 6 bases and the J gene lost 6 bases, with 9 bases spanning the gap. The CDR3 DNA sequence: TGTGCCAGCAGGGGGTCGGCTCAGCCCCAGCATTTT. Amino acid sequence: CASRGSAQPQHF.

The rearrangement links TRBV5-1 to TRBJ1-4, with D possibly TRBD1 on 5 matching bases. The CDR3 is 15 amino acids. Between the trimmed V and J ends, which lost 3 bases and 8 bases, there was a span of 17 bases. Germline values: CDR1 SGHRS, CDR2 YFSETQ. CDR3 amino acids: CASSSSGISSEKLFF. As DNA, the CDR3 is TGCGCCAGCAGCTCCTCAGGGATTTCTTCCGAAAAACTGTTTTTT. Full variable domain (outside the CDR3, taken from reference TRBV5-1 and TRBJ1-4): KAGVTQTPRYLIKTRGQQVTLSCSPISGHRSVSWYQQTPGQGLQFLFEYFSETQRNKGNFPGRFSGRQFSNSRSEMNVSTLELGDSALYLCASSSSGISSEKLFFGSGTQLSVL.

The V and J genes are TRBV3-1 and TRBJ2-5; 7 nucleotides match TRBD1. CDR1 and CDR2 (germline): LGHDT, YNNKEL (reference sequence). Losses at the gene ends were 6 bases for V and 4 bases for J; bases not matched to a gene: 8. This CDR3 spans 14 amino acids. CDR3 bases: TGTGCCAGCAGACCTCGACAGGGCGGAGAGACCCAGTACTTC. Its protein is CASRPRQGGETQYF.

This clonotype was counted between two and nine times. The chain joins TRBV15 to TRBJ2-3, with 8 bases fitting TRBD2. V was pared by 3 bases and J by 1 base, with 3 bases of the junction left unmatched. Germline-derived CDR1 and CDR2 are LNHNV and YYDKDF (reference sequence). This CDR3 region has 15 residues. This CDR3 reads CATSSTTSGTDTQYF. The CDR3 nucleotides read TGTGCCACCAGCAGTACGACTAGCGGCACAGATACGCAGTATTTT.

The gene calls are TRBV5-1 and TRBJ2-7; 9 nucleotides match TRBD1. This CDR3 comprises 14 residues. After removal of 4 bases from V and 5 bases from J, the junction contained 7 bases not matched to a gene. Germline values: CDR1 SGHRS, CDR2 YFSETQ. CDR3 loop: CASSPGTGRNEQYF. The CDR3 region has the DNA TGCGCCAGCAGCCCAGGGACAGGGCGGAACGAGCAGTACTTC. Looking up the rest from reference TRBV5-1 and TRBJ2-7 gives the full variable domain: KAGVTQTPRYLIKTRGQQVTLSCSPISGHRSVSWYQQTPGQGLQFLFEYFSETQRNKGNFPGRFSGRQFSNSRSEMNVSTLELGDSALYLCASSPGTGRNEQYFGPGTRLTVT.

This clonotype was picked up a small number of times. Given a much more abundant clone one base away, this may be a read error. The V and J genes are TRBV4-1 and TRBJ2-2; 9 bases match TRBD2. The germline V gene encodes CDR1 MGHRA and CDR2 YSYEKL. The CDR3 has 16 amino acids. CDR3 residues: CASSQASGANTGEPFF. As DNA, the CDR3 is TGCGCCAGCAGCCAAGCTAGCGGGGCGAACACCGGGGAGCCGTTTTTT.